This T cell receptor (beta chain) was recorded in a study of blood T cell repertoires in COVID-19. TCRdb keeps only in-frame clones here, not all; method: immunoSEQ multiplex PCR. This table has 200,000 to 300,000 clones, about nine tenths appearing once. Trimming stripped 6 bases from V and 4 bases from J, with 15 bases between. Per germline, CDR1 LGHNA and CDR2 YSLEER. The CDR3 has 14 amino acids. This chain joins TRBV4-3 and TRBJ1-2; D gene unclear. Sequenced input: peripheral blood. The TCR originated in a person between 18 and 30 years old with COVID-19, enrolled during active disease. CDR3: CASSQVRTLYGYTF. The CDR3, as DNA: TGCGCCAGCAGTCAGGTACGGACTCTCTATGGCTACACCTTC.